The 12 T cell receptor beta chains listed next were all sequenced from one sample in a study of shared clonotypes between healthy human individuals. Here immunoSEQ multiplex PCR was the method, and the copy in TCRdb shows in-frame clones only, minus some. The table has 2 million to 2.5 million clones, 93% seen once. Material for sequencing was naive CD4+ T cells from PBMCs. The subset denotes: CD45RA+ positively selected. These receptors were collected from a man younger than 35 in good health. Some clones in this sample may be carry-over from other donors' samples.

The rearrangement links TRBV28 to TRBJ2-1; weak D call: TRBD1 (7 bases). Germline V CDR1 and CDR2: MDHEN, SYDVKM. The CDR3 sequence is 14 residues long. Trimming left V 6 bases short and J 6 bases short, with 15 bases between. CDR3 region: CASRSSGGPNEQFF. The DNA for the CDR3 is TGTGCCAGCAGGTCATCAGGGGGGCCCAATGAGCAGTTCTTC.

Comment on this clone: Other DNA sequences from this sample encode an identical CDR3 as well. The V call is TRBV7-3, the J call TRBJ2-5, with D perhaps TRBD2 (6 bases). V was trimmed by 5 bases and J by 3 bases, leaving 10 bases between them. CDR3 length: 13 amino acids. Germline V lookup: CDR1 SGHTA, CDR2 FQGTGA. This chain's CDR3 is CASSLSGEETQYF. CDR3 DNA sequence: TGTGCCAGCAGCCTTAGCGGAGAAGAGACCCAGTACTTC.

This rearrangement joins TRBV5-4 to TRBJ1-3; D possibly corresponds to TRBD1 (6 bases). Trimming shortened V by 0 bases and J by 1 base, and 17 bases separated the two germline ends. CDR3 length: 18 residues. Germline-derived CDR1 and CDR2 are SGHNT and YYREEE (reference sequence). This chain's CDR3 is CASSLAARGTPSGNTIYF. CDR3 DNA: TGTGCCAGCAGCTTGGCGGCGAGGGGGACTCCGTCTGGAAACACCATATATTTT.

The gene calls are TRBV20-1 and TRBJ2-1; D is unresolved. Germline loops: CDR1 DFQATT, CDR2 SNEGSKA (reference sequence). The V end was cut by 5 bases, the J end by 10 bases, with 12 bases between. The CDR3 covers 11 residues. In DNA, the CDR3 is TGCAGTGCTCCCTCCGGGCTCGAGCAGTTCTTC. Its protein is CSAPSGLEQFF.

Worth noting for this clone: Other DNA sequences in this specimen translate into the identical CDR3. This chain connects TRBV27 to TRBJ2-2, with D maybe TRBD2 (5 bases). The length of the CDR3 is 12 residues. Trimming left V 5 bases short and J 8 bases short, with 9 bases between. Germline CDR1 reads MNHEY; CDR2 reads SMNVEV (reference sequence). This chain's CDR3 is CASSRPGGELFF. Written as DNA, the CDR3 is TGTGCCAGCAGTCGCCCGGGAGGGGAGCTGTTTTTT.

About this clone: Other DNA sequences in this sample translate to the same CDR3. The chain couples TRBV5-1 to TRBJ2-5; TRBD2 matches 10 bases. This CDR3 comprises 15 residues. J gave up 2 bases and V 0 bases, and 1 base lay outside the gene matches. In germline, CDR1 is SGHRS, CDR2 YFSETQ. CDR3 DNA sequence: TGCGCCAGCAGCTTGGCACTAGCGGGGCAAGAGACCCAGTACTTC. Translation: CASSLALAGQETQYF.

CDR3 in DNA: TGTGCCAGTAGTTCCAACACCGGGACGATCAATCAGCCCCAGCATTTT. Amino acids: CASSSNTGTINQPQHF. The chain combines TRBV19 with TRBJ1-5; D is possibly TRBD1 (5 bases). CDR1 and CDR2 (germline): LNHDA, SQIVND (reference sequence). Trimming stripped 5 bases from V and 3 bases from J, with 17 bases between. The CDR3 totals 16 residues. Filled out from reference TRBV19 and TRBJ1-5, the complete variable domain reads DGGITQSPKYLFRKEGQNVTLSCEQNLNHDAMYWYRQDPGQGLRLIYYSQIVNDFQKGDIAEGYSVSREKKESFPLTVTSAQKNPTAFYLCASSSNTGTINQPQHFGDGTRLSIL.

Regarding this clone: Other DNA sequences of this sample code for an identical CDR3. The rearrangement joins TRBV18 to TRBJ2-7, with D unclear. The V end lost 0 bases, the J end lost 0 bases, and 6 bases lay between the germline ends. This CDR3 has 14 residues. The germline gives CDR1 KGHSH, CDR2 LQKENI. The CDR3 DNA sequence: TGTGCCAGCTCACCACCCTCGAGCTCCTACGAGCAGTACTTC. Its protein is CASSPPSSSYEQYF. The full variable domain, with the rest looked up from reference TRBV18 and TRBJ2-7, is NAGVMQNPRHLVRRRGQEARLRCSPMKGHSHVYWYRQLPEEGLKFMVYLQKENIIDESGMPKERFSAEFPKEGPSILRIQQVVRGDSAAYFCASSPPSSSYEQYFGPGTRLTVT.

V is TRBV5-1 and J is TRBJ2-3, with a possible D match to TRBD2 (5 bases). The CDR3 has 14 residues. Germline values: CDR1 SGHRS, CDR2 YFSETQ. V lost 0 bases and J 4 bases, leaving 9 bases between the germline ends. CDR3 coding DNA: TGCGCCAGCAGCTTGGAGGGAGCATCAGATACGCAGTATTTT. Protein sequence: CASSLEGASDTQYF.

Note on this clone: In the same sample, other DNA sequences code for this CDR3. This rearrangement joins TRBV7-2 to TRBJ2-2; 7 bases are shared with TRBD2. Trimming at V came to 0 bases and at J to 6 bases, leaving 4 bases not matched to a gene. The V gene's germline CDR1 is SGHTA and CDR2 FQGNSA. This CDR3 spans 15 amino acids. The CDR3 loop reads CASSLALAGAGELFF. In nucleotides, the CDR3 is TGTGCCAGCAGCTTAGCCCTGGCGGGAGCCGGGGAGCTGTTTTTT.

The gene calls are TRBV7-2 and TRBJ1-5; D might be TRBD1 (5 bases). Trimming left V 2 bases short and J 5 bases short, with 13 bases between. The CDR3 loop spans 15 amino acids. The germline gives CDR1 SGHTA, CDR2 FQGNSA. Written as DNA, the CDR3 is TGTGCCAGCAGCTTATCGGCAGGGCCCTATCAGCCCCAGCATTTT. It yields the protein CASSLSAGPYQPQHF. Based on the CDR3 plus reference TRBV7-2 and TRBJ1-5, the full variable domain is GAGVSQSPSNKVTEKGKDVELRCDPISGHTALYWYRQSLGQGLEFLIYFQGNSAPDKSGLPSDRFSAERTGGSVSTLTIQRTQQEDSAVYLCASSLSAGPYQPQHFGDGTRLSIL.

The chain carries TRBV28 and TRBJ1-6, with TRBD1 identical over 9 bases. Per the germline V gene, CDR1 is MDHEN and CDR2 is SYDVKM. The CDR3 covers 14 residues. With 6 bases clipped from V and 10 bases from J, the junction kept 7 bases outside the gene matches. CDR3 region: CASSSGTGHSPLHF. The CDR3 DNA is TGTGCCAGCAGCTCTGGGACAGGGCACTCACCCCTCCACTTT.